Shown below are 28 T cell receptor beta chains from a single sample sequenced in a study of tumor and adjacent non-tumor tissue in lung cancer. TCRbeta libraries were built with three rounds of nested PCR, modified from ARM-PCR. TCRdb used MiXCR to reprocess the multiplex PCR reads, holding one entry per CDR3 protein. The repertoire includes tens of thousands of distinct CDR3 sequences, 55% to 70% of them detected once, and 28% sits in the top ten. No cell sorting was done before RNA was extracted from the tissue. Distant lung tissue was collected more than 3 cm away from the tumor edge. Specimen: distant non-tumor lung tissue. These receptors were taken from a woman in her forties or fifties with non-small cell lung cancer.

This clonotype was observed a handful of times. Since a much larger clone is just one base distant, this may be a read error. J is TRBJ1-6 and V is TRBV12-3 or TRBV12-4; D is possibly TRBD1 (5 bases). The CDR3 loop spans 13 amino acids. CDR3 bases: TGTGCCATCAGTTTAGCGGGGGGATCACCCCTCCACTTT. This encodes CAISLAGGSPLHF.

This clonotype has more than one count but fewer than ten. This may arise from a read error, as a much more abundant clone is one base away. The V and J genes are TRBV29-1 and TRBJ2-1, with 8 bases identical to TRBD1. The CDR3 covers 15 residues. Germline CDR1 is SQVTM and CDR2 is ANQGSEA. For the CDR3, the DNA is TGCAGGGTTAGCACCGGACAGGGCACCTACAATGAGCAGTTCTTC. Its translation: CRVSTGQGTYNEQFF.

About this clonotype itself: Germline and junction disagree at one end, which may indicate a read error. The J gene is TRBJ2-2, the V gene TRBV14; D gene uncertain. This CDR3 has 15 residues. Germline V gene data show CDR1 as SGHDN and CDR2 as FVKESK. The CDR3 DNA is TGTGCCAGCAGCAAAGAATTGGGGAACACCGGGGAGCTGTTTTTT. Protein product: CASSKELGNTGELFF.

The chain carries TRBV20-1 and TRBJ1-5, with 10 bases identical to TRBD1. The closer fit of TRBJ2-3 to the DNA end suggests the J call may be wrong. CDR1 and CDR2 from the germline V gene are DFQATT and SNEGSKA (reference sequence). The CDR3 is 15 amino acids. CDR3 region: CSVPPGQGPDQPQYF. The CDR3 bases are TGCAGTGTCCCCCCGGGACAGGGGCCGGATCAACCCCAGTATTTT.

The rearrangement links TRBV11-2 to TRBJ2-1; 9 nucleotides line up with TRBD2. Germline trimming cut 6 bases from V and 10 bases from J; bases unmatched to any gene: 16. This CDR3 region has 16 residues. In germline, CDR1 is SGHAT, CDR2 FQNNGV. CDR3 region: CASSLMTGTSRAEQFF. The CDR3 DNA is TGTGCCAGCAGTCTAATGACCGGGACTAGCAGAGCAGAGCAGTTCTTC.

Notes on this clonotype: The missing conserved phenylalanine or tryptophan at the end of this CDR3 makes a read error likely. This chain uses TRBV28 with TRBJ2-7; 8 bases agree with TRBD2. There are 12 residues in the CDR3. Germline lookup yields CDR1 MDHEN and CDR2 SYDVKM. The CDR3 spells CATTRGVHEQYL. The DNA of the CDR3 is TGTGCTACCACGCGGGGGGTACACGAGCAGTACCTC.

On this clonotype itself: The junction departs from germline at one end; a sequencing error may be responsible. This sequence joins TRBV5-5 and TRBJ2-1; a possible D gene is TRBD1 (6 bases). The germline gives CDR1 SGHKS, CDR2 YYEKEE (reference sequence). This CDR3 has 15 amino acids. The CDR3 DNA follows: TGTGCCAGCAACTACTCAATTACAGGGACGGATGAGCAGCTCTTC. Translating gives CASNYSITGTDEQLF.

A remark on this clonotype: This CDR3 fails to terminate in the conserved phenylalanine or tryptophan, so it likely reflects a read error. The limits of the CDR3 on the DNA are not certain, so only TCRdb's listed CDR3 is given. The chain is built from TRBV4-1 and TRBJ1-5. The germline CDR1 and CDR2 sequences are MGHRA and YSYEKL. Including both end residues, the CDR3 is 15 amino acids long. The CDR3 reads CASSQDPTSNQPHHY.

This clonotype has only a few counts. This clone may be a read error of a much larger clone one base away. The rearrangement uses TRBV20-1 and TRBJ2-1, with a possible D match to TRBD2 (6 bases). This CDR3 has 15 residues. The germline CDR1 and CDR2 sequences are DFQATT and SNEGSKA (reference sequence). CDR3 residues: CSATPFQRAYNEQIF. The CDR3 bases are TGCAGTGCTACCCCTTTTCAGCGGGCGTACAATGAGCAGATCTTC.

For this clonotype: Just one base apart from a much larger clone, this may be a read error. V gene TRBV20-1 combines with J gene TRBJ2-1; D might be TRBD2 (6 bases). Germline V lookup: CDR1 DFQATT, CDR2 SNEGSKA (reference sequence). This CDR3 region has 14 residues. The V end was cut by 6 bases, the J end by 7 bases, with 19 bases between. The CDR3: CSATCDGSSNEQFF. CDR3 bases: TGCAGTGCCACCTGTGACGGGAGTTCAAATGAGCAGTTCTTC.

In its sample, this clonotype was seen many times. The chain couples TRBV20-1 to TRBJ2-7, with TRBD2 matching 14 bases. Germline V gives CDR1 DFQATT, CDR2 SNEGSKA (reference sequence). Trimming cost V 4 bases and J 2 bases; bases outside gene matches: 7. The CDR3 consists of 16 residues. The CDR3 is CSAIGTSGSQTYEQYF. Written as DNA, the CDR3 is TGCAGTGCTATCGGGACTAGCGGGAGTCAGACCTACGAGCAGTACTTC.

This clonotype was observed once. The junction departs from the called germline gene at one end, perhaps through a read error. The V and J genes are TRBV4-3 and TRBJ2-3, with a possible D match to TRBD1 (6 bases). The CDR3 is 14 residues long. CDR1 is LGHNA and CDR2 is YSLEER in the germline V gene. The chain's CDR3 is CASSQGPFTGTQYF. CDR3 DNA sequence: TGCGCAAGCAGCCAGGGGCCTTTCACAGGTACGCAGTATTTT.

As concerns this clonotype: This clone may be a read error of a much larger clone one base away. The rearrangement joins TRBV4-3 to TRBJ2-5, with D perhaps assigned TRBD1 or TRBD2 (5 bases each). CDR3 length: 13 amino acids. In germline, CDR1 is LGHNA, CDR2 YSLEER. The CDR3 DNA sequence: TGCGCCAGCAGCCAGAACCTAGGGGAGACCCAGAACTTC. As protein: CASSQNLGETQNF.

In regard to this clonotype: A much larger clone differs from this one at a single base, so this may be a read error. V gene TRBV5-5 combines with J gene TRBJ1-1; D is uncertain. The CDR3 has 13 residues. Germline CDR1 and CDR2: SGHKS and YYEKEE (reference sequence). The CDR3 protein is CPSSEYINTEAFF. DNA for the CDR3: TGTCCCAGCAGCGAGTACATAAACACTGAAGCTTTCTTT.

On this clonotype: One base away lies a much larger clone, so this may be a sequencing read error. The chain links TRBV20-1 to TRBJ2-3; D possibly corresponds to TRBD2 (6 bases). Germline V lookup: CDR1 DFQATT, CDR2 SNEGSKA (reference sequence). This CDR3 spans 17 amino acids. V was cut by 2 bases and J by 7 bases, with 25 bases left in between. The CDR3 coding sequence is TGCAGTGCTAGAATCTTTTCGTTCGGGGGATCTCCAAATACGCAGTATTTT. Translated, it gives CSARIFSFGGSPNTQYF.

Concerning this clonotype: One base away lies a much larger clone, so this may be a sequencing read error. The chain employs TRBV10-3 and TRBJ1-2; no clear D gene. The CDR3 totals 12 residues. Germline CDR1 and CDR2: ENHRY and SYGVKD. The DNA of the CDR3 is TGTGCCGTCAGTGAAAGGGTCTATGGCTACACCTTC. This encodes CAVSERVYGYTF.

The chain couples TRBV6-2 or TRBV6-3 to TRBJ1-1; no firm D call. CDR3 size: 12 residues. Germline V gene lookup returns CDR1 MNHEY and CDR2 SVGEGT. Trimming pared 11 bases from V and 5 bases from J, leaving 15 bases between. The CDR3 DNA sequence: TGTGCCGGCACTACGGGGAATACTGAAGCTTTCTTT. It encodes CAGTTGNTEAFF.

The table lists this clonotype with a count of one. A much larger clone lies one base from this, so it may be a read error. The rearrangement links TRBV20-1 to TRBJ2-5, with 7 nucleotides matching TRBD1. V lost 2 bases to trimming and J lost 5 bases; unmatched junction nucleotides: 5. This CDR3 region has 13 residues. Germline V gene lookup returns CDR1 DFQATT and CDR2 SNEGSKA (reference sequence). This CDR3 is CSARQGEMETQYF. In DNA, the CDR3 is TGCAGTGCTAGACAGGGGGAGATGGAGACCCAGTACTTC.

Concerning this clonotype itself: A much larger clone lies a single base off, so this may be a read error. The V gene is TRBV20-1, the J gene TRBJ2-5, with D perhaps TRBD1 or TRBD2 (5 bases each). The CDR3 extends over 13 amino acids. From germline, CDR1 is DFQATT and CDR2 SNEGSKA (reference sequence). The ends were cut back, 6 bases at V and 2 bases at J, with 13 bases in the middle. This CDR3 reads CSAIRGQQETQYF. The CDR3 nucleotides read TGCAGTGCCATCCGGGGCCAACAAGAGACCCAGTACTTC.

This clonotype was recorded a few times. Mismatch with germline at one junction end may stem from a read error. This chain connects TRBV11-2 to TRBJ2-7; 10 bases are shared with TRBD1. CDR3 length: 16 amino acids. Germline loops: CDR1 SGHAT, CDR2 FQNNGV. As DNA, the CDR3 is TGTGCCAGCAGCCCCCGTCCCGGGACAGGGGTGGGGGAGCGGTACTTC. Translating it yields CASSPRPGTGVGERYF. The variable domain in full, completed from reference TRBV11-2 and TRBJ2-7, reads EAGVAQSPRYKIIEKRQSVAFWCNPISGHATLYWYQQILGQGPKLLIQFQNNGVVDDSQLPKDRFSAERLKGVDSTLKIQPAKLEDSAVYLCASSPRPGTGVGERYFGPGTRLTVT.

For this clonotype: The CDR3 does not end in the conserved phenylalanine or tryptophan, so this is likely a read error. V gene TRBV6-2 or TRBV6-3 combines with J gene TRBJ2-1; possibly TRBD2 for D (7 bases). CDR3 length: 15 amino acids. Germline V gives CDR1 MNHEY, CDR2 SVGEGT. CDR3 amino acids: CASSISGGFYDEQFL. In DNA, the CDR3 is TGTGCCAGCAGTATTTCGGGGGGCTTCTACGATGAGCAGTTCTTA.

Here the CDR3 reads CASSDTDSSYEYYF. CDR3 bases: TGTGCCAGCAGTGATACGGACTCGTCCTACGAGTATTACTTC. The chain employs TRBV6-2 or TRBV6-3 and TRBJ2-7, with D maybe TRBD2 (5 bases). Germline V gene sequence: CDR1 MNHEY, CDR2 SVGEGT. Trimming cost V 5 bases and J 13 bases, with 24 bases left between them. CDR3 length: 14 amino acids.

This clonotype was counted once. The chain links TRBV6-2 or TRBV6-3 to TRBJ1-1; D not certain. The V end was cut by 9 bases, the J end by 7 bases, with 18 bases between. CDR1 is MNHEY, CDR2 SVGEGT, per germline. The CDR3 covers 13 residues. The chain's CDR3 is CASRHGVFGEAFF. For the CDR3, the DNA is TGTGCCAGTAGACACGGGGTTTTCGGTGAAGCTTTCTTT.

CDR3: CASSSGETQYF. The DNA of the CDR3 is TGTGCCAGCAGTTCAGGGGAGACCCAGTACTTC. This rearrangement joins TRBV28 to TRBJ2-5, with D maybe TRBD1 (5 bases). CDR3 length: 11 residues. Trimming stripped 4 bases from V and 5 bases from J, with 5 bases between. CDR1 MDHEN and CDR2 SYDVKM come from the germline V gene.

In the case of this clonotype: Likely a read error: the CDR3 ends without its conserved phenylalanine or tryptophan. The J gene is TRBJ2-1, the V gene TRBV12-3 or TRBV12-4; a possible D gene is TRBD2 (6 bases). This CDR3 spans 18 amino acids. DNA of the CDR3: TGTGCCAGCAGTTTAGGTCTAGCGCAACGGGGCTCCTATAATGAGCAGTTCTTA. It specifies CASSLGLAQRGSYNEQFL.

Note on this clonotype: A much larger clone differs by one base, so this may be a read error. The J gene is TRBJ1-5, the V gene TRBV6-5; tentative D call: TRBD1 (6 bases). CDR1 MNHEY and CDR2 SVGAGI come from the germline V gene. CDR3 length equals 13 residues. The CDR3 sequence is CAGSGQQNQPQHF. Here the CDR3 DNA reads TGTGCCGGCAGTGGACAGCAGAATCAGCCCCAGCATTTT.

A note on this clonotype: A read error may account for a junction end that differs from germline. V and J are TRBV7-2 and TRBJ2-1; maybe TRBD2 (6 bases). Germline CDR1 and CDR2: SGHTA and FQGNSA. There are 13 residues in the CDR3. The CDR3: CASCLLGRDSLFF. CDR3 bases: TGTGCCAGCTGCTTACTGGGGCGGGATAGCCTATTCTTC.

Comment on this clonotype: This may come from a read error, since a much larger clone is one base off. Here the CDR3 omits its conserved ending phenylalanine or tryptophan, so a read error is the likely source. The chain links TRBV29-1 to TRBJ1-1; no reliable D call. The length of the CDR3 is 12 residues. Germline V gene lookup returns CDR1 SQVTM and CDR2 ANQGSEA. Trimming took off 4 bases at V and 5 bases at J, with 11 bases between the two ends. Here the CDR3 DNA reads TGCAGCGTTGGGAGGGATTTGACTGAAGCTTTCATT. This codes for CSVGRDLTEAFI.